A selection of T cell receptor beta chains follows, all from one sample in a study of human T cells and chemical hapten exposure. MiXCR, run by TCRdb on the RACE reads, gives a single entry per CDR3 protein. The sample has fewer than 300,000 distinct CDR3 sequences; approximately 7.5% are singletons. The specimen was whole blood, collected in connection with sensitization to the hapten diphenylcyclopropenone (DPC). Receptors originate from a man between 18 and 35 years old with alopecia areata. Some clones in this sample may be carry-over from other donors' samples. The CDR3 runs from the conserved cysteine through the conserved F or W. A D gene is named only where the DNA matches it firmly. Clone size is not always given. Where it is, it says once, few, many or a class for expanded clones.

clone size | J gene | CDR3 length | D gene | V gene | CDR3 DNA | CDR3 protein
- | TRBJ2-1 | 15 | - | TRBV4-2 | TGTGCCAGCAGCTCCCCGGGACAAGCAGACAATGAGCAGTTCTTC | CASSSPGQADNEQFF
- | TRBJ1-2 | 17 | - | TRBV27 | TGTGCCAGCAGTTTGGGGGGGACGTCCCCTACAGATTATGGCTACACCTTC | CASSLGGTSPTDYGYTF
- | TRBJ2-3 | 15 | - | TRBV20-1 | TGCAGTGCTGAGACAGGGAGGCTTGCGACTAATACGCAGTATTTT | CSAETGRLATNTQYF
few | TRBJ1-4 | 19 | - | TRBV14 | TGTGCCAGCAGCCTCCGGGCCCCAGGATGGGAGAGAACTAATGAAAAACTGTTTTTT | CASSLRAPGWERTNEKLFF
- | TRBJ1-1 | 13 | TRBD1 | TRBV29-1 | TGCAGCACTCAAGAGGACAGGGGCTCTGAAGCTTTCTTT | CSTQEDRGSEAFF
few | TRBJ2-7 | 16 | TRBD1 | TRBV28 | TGTGCCAGCAGCAGCTCCGGGACAGGGAAAAACTACGAGCAGTACTTC | CASSSSGTGKNYEQYF
few | TRBJ2-5 | 14 | - | TRBV7-8 | TGTGCCAGCAGCCTACTAAGGATATGGGAGACCCAGTACTTC | CASSLLRIWETQYF
many | TRBJ1-1 | 15 | - | TRBV7-9 | TGTGCCAGCAGCGTGCCTCCAGGGGAGGCCACTGAAGCTTTCTTT | CASSVPPGEATEAFF
few | TRBJ1-4 | 15 | - | TRBV5-6 | TGTGCCAGCAGCTTGTGGGCGGCGGGAGAGGAAAAACTGTTTTTT | CASSLWAAGEEKLFF
many | TRBJ2-7 | 14 | TRBD2 | TRBV5-1 | TGCGCCAGCAGCTTGGGGCGGGGGGACTACGAGCAGTACTTC | CASSLGRGDYEQYF
few | TRBJ1-4 | 15 | TRBD1 | TRBV2 | TGTGCCAGCAGGCTAAGGACAGGGGAGGATGAAAAACTGTTTTTT | CASRLRTGEDEKLFF
- | TRBJ1-1 | 16 | - | TRBV28 | TGTGCCAGCAGTTTATTGCAGGGGACGAGGTACACTGAAGCTTTCTTT | CASSLLQGTRYTEAFF
many | TRBJ1-2 | 18 | - | TRBV6-2/TRBV6-3 | TGTGCCAGCAGTTACCCGGCCGACCTAAAAGGGCGCGACTATGGCTACACCTTC | CASSYPADLKGRDYGYTF
few | TRBJ1-5 | 17 | TRBD1 | TRBV28 | TGTGCCAGCCGAGGGGCAGGGGGCGGGAGATGGAATCAGCCCCAGCATTTT | CASRGAGGGRWNQPQHF
few | TRBJ2-2 | 16 | - | TRBV7-9 | TGTGCCAGCAGCTCCTTGCGGGGGCCCAACACCGGGGAGCTGTTTTTT | CASSSLRGPNTGELFF
- | TRBJ2-5 | 15 | - | TRBV4-3 | TGCGCCAGCAGCCAAGAAACTGGCGGGCGGGAGACCCAGTACTTC | CASSQETGGRETQYF
- | TRBJ2-4 | 13 | - | TRBV6-6 | TGTGCCGGTACGACGGTAGCCAAAAACATTCAGTACTTC | CAGTTVAKNIQYF
- | TRBJ2-7 | 15 | - | TRBV29-1 | TGCAGCGTCGTCGAAGGTACCAGCGGAGCCTACGAGCAGTACTTC | CSVVEGTSGAYEQYF
few | TRBJ1-6 | 17 | - | TRBV18 | TGTGCCAGCTCACCGACAGAGGGGCTCTCCTATAATTCACCCCTCCACTTT | CASSPTEGLSYNSPLHF
- | TRBJ2-2 | 12 | - | TRBV5-8 | TGTGCCAGCAGCCGAGACTTCGGGGAGCTGTTTTTT | CASSRDFGELFF
- | TRBJ2-3 | 18 | TRBD2 | TRBV6-2/TRBV6-3 | TGTGCCAGCAGTTACCGGAGGACGCGGGGGGCCAACACAGATACGCAGTATTTT | CASSYRRTRGANTDTQYF
few | TRBJ2-1 | 15 | - | TRBV12-3/TRBV12-4 | TGTGCCAGCAGTTCCGGCGGGGGCGCACACAATGAGCAGTTCTTC | CASSSGGGAHNEQFF
- | TRBJ2-7 | 12 | - | TRBV28 | TGTGCCAGCAGTATTGAGCGCACCGAGCAGTACTTC | CASSIERTEQYF
few | TRBJ2-6 | 15 | - | TRBV4-3 | TGCGCCAGCAGCCAAGAAGTCTCCGGGGCCAACGTCCTGACTTTC | CASSQEVSGANVLTF
few | TRBJ1-5 | 15 | TRBD1 | TRBV7-2 | TGTGCCAGCAGCCCCCAGGGTACAGGGGGTGAGCCCCAGCATTTT | CASSPQGTGGEPQHF
many | TRBJ2-3 | 17 | TRBD2 | TRBV9 | TGTGCCAGCAGCGGGACGGCTAGCGGGGGGGCAACAGATACGCAGTATTTT | CASSGTASGGATDTQYF
- | TRBJ2-1 | 15 | TRBD2 | TRBV6-2/TRBV6-3 | TGTGCCAGCAGCTATAGCGGGGGGGACTACAATGAGCAGTTCTTC | CASSYSGGDYNEQFF
few | TRBJ2-4 | 16 | TRBD1 | TRBV7-2 | TGTGCCAGCAGCTTGGGGACAGTACTAGCCAAAAACATTCAGTACTTC | CASSLGTVLAKNIQYF
- | TRBJ1-1 | 13 | - | TRBV28 | TGTGCCAGCAGTGTGCAGTTGAACACTGAAGCTTTCTTT | CASSVQLNTEAFF
few | TRBJ1-1 | 14 | TRBD1 | TRBV7-3 | TGTGCCAGCAGCTCCACAGGGGCTCCTACTGAAGCTTTCTTT | CASSSTGAPTEAFF
- | TRBJ2-1 | 13 | - | TRBV5-1 | TGCGCCAGCAGCCGGGGACTCGCGGATGAGCAGTTCTTC | CASSRGLADEQFF
- | TRBJ2-1 | 14 | - | TRBV20-1 | TGCAGTGCGCCACGTTCAGGGGCGCAGGGCGGGCAGTTCTTC | CSAPRSGAQGGQFF
- | TRBJ1-1 | 13 | - | TRBV7-2 | TGTGCCAGCAGCCACCGGGAGTTCACTGAAGCTTTCTTT | CASSHREFTEAFF
few | TRBJ1-4 | 17 | - | TRBV6-5 | TGTGCCAGCAGTTATGGGGCTAAAGGGCCGAAGGGGGAAAAACTGTTTTTT | CASSYGAKGPKGEKLFF
many | TRBJ1-2 | 14 | - | TRBV4-3 | TGCGCCAGCAGCCAAGCTACAGACTACTATGGCTACACCTTC | CASSQATDYYGYTF
- | TRBJ1-2 | 14 | - | TRBV18 | TGTGCCAGCTCACCAGGGGCCAGCGACTATGGCTACACCTTC | CASSPGASDYGYTF
many | TRBJ1-5 | 15 | TRBD1 | TRBV4-3 | TGCGCCAGCAGCCAAGATAGGACAGGAAGCCAGCCCCAGCATTTT | CASSQDRTGSQPQHF
few | TRBJ1-1 | 14 | - | TRBV21-1 | TGTGCCAGCAGCAAAACGGGGCGGAACACTGAAGCTTTCTTT | CASSKTGRNTEAFF
few | TRBJ1-1 | 15 | - | TRBV4-1 | TGCGCCAGCAGCCACCCTACTTACCCGAACACTGAAGCTTTCTTT | CASSHPTYPNTEAFF
few | TRBJ2-5 | 15 | TRBD1 | TRBV7-3 | TGTGCCAGCAGCTCCGCGGGACAGGGGGCTGAGACCCAGTACTTC | CASSSAGQGAETQYF
few | TRBJ1-1 | 14 | TRBD1 | TRBV7-2 | TGTGCCAGCAGCTTATTGGGACAGGGGACCGAAGCTTTCTTT | CASSLLGQGTEAFF
- | TRBJ1-6 | 12 | - | TRBV5-7 | TGTGCCAGCAGCTTGGTTGATTCACCCCTCCACTTT | CASSLVDSPLHF
many | TRBJ2-7 | 15 | - | TRBV11-2 | TGTGCCAGCAGCGTTAGGCGGCGCAGCTCCTACGAGCAGTACTTC | CASSVRRRSSYEQYF
- | TRBJ1-3 | 15 | - | TRBV6-5 | TGTGCCAGCAGTTTTTTTGGGTTTGCTAGAAACACCATATATTTT | CASSFFGFARNTIYF
few | TRBJ2-7 | 15 | TRBD1 | TRBV12-3/TRBV12-4 | TGTGCCAGCAGTTTAGTCTGGACAGGCTTCCACGAGCAGTACTTC | CASSLVWTGFHEQYF
few | TRBJ1-1 | 15 | - | TRBV7-6 | TGTGCCAGCAGCTTAGTTTATCAGATGAACACTGAAGCTTTCTTT | CASSLVYQMNTEAFF